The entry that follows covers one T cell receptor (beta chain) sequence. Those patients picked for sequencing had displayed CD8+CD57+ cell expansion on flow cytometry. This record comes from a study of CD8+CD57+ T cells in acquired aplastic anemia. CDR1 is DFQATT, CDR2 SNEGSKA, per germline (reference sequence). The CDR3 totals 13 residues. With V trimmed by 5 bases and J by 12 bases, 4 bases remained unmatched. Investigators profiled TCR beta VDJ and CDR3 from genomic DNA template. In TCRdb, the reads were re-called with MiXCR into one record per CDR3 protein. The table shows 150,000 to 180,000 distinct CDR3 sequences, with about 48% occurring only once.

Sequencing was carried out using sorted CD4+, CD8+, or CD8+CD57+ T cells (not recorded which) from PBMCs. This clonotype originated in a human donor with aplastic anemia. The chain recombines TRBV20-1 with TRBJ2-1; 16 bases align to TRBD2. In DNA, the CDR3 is TGCAGTGCTCAAGGGACTAGCGGGAGGGCGCAGTTCTTC. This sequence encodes CSAQGTSGRAQFF.